The source of this T cell receptor (beta chain) is a study of OX40 agonist ivuxolimab in advanced cancers. V shed 3 bases and J shed 3 bases, with 9 bases lying between them. CDR3 length equals 14 residues. CDR1 ENHRY and CDR2 SYGVKD come from the germline V gene. Clones were sequenced by immunoSEQ multiplex PCR, and TCRdb holds only the in-frame ones, with some missing. This table holds roughly 60,000 clones, 75% to 95% found once. This receptor was identified in an adult with an advanced solid tumor such as melanoma, head and neck, liver or kidney cancer. Specimen: CD4+ or CD8+ T cells sorted from blood, collected in a trial of the OX40 agonist ivuxolimab. The V gene is TRBV10-3, the J gene TRBJ1-5; the D is unclear. This CDR3 is CAISDWPNNQPQHF. As DNA, the CDR3 is TGTGCCATCAGTGATTGGCCTAACAATCAGCCCCAGCATTTT.